The rows below give T cell receptor beta chains drawn from one sample of a study of blood T cell repertoires in COVID-19. Using immunoSEQ multiplex PCR, the repertoire was profiled, and TCRdb retains in-frame clones only, with some absent. This sample has 95,000 to 150,000 clones; about 84% occur once, and the top ten carry approximately 5.3%. Sequences were obtained from peripheral blood. The origin of the receptors is a human donor in a cohort sampled during active COVID-19. Each CDR3 is given without its conserved first and last residue. Each record gives: D gene, V gene, J gene, CDR3 protein. D genes are given only for firm matches.

NA,TRBV12-3/TRBV12-4,TRBJ1-2,ASSSAAYGYT
TRBD1,TRBV24-1,TRBJ2-1,ATSDSGQGFNEQF
TRBD1,TRBV27,TRBJ1-1,ASSSLGRGVTEAF
TRBD2,TRBV10-1,TRBJ2-2,ASSWTSGRTNTGELF
TRBD1,TRBV23-1,TRBJ1-5,ASGPSGQGAVCNQPQH
NA,TRBV5-1,TRBJ2-7,ASRWEDGPYEQY
TRBD2,TRBV7-2,TRBJ2-7,ASSLEGRLAGANSYEQY
TRBD2,TRBV10-2,TRBJ2-2,ASKAGVNTGELF
NA,TRBV28,TRBJ2-1,ASSFFQGLGNEQF
TRBD2,TRBV19,TRBJ2-3,ATARGSVADTQY
NA,TRBV10-1,TRBJ2-2,ASSESALPGELF
NA,TRBV11-2,TRBJ2-7,ASRKGHENEQY
TRBD2,TRBV6-1,TRBJ2-2,ASSERYGLAGPNTGELF
TRBD1,TRBV3-1/TRBV3-2,TRBJ1-4,ASSSYLDREEEKLF
TRBD2,TRBV7-3,TRBJ2-1,ASSPTSGSYNEQF
TRBD2,TRBV7-2,TRBJ2-7,ASSHQREGYEQY
NA,TRBV3-1/TRBV3-2,TRBJ1-2,ASSQAGYDGYT
TRBD2,TRBV6-2/TRBV6-3,TRBJ2-5,ASSYPPAGLADQETQY
NA,TRBV28,TRBJ2-7,ASSFPQGTYSYEQY
NA,TRBV11-2,TRBJ1-2,ASSLSLNYGYT
NA,TRBV5-6,TRBJ1-2,ASSLWGNRINYGYT
NA,TRBV7-9,TRBJ1-1,ASSFLTGNTEAF
TRBD2,TRBV11-3,TRBJ2-2,ASSFRTSVTGELF
NA,TRBV28,TRBJ1-4,ASSQGQSSYEKLF
NA,TRBV7-9,TRBJ2-1,ASSSRDLDGIQQF
NA,TRBV7-8,TRBJ1-5,ASSPYGYSNQPQH
NA,TRBV27,TRBJ2-2,ASSPPFGELF
TRBD1,TRBV19,TRBJ2-5,ASSRRGQIQETQY
NA,TRBV6-5,TRBJ2-7,ASSPRQREQY
NA,TRBV13,TRBJ2-3,ASSLEGGSTDTQY
NA,TRBV6-2/TRBV6-3,TRBJ2-7,ASSLNRGAQDEQY
NA,TRBV11-2,TRBJ2-7,ASSSGAGGYEQY
TRBD2,TRBV2,TRBJ2-3,ASSEARTSGSTDTQY
NA,TRBV27,TRBJ2-3,ASSSNTDTQY
NA,TRBV28,TRBJ1-1,ASSIRQVGTEAF